This is a list of T cell receptor beta chains from one sample in a study of blood T cell repertoires in COVID-19. Clones were sequenced by immunoSEQ multiplex PCR, and TCRdb holds only the in-frame ones, with some missing. The profile shows some 110,000 clones, about 85% of them singletons. Material for sequencing was peripheral blood. Receptors were obtained from a man aged 40-49 years with acute or convalescent COVID-19. The CDR3 runs from the conserved cysteine through the conserved F or W. Fields, in order: J gene, clone size, D gene, V gene, CDR3 DNA, CDR3 protein. D genes are given only for firm matches. Clone size is not always given. Where it is, it says once, few, many or a class for expanded clones.

>TRBJ1-1|-|-|TRBV5-1
TGCGCCAGCAGCTGGGGACGGGGGAATCCGGGAGGAGCTTTCTTT
CASSWGRGNPGGAFF
>TRBJ2-3|-|TRBD2|TRBV5-1
TGCGCCAGCAGCTTGGAAGGGACTAGAGGTGCAGATACGCAGTATTTT
CASSLEGTRGADTQYF
>TRBJ2-1|-|TRBD2|TRBV6-4
TGTGCCAGCAGTGACTCGAGCGGGGGTCCTAGCTCCTACAATGAGCAGTTCTTC
CASSDSSGGPSSYNEQFF
>TRBJ2-1|-|TRBD2|TRBV11-1
TGTGCCAGCAGCTTAGCAGCGGGAGAGCAGTTCTTC
CASSLAAGEQFF
>TRBJ1-5|-|-|TRBV7-2
TGTGCCAGCAGCCCCGGGAGCAATCAGCCCCAGCATTTT
CASSPGSNQPQHF
>TRBJ2-7|-|-|TRBV10-3
TGTGCCATCAGTGCGGGGTACGAGCAGTACTTC
CAISAGYEQYF
>TRBJ2-1|-|TRBD2|TRBV19
TGTGCCAGTAGTATAGATGGGGTAGCGGGGGGCCACTACAATGAGCAGTTCTTC
CASSIDGVAGGHYNEQFF
>TRBJ2-7|-|-|TRBV5-3
TGTGCCCACCCGCTGATCCCGGAGTGGGAGCAGTACTTC
CAHPLIPEWEQYF
>TRBJ2-1|few|TRBD2|TRBV24-1
TGTGCCACCAGTGATTGGACTAGCGGGATTAAGAGGTCCTACAATGAGCAGTTCTTC
CATSDWTSGIKRSYNEQFF
>TRBJ1-1|-|TRBD1|TRBV7-6
TGTGCCAGCACCAACCTGGACAGGTATCTTATGAACACTGAAGCTTTCTTT
CASTNLDRYLMNTEAFF
>TRBJ2-7|-|TRBD1|TRBV18
TGTGCCAGCTCGCTTGACAGGGGGCGCGCTTACGAGCAGTACTTC
CASSLDRGRAYEQYF
>TRBJ1-2|-|-|TRBV19
TGTGCCAGTAGTATCCAGACAGGCGCTAACTATGGCTACACCTTC
CASSIQTGANYGYTF
>TRBJ1-1|-|-|TRBV6-1
TGTGCCAGCAGTGAAATGACAGCTAGTTACACTGAAGCTTTCTTT
CASSEMTASYTEAFF
>TRBJ2-6|-|-|TRBV19
TGTGCCAGTAGTATCACAGGGTTAAGTGGGGCCAACGTCCTGACTTTC
CASSITGLSGANVLTF
>TRBJ2-3|-|TRBD2|TRBV7-9
TGTGCCAGCAGCTGGGGACTAGCGGGCACAGATACGCAGTATTTT
CASSWGLAGTDTQYF
>TRBJ1-1|-|TRBD1|TRBV11-2
TGTGCCAGCAGCTCAGGGACAGGGGTTGGGGACACTGAAGCTTTCTTT
CASSSGTGVGDTEAFF
>TRBJ2-3|-|TRBD1|TRBV5-1
TGCGCCAGCAGAGGGGACAGGGCCACAGATACGCAGTATTTT
CASRGDRATDTQYF
>TRBJ2-7|-|TRBD1|TRBV7-2
TGTGCCAGCAGCTTAGCGGGGACAGTGAGCTCCTACGAGCAGTACTTC
CASSLAGTVSSYEQYF
>TRBJ1-5|-|-|TRBV6-5
TGTGCCAGCAGTTATCAGGGGCTCAGTGATCAGCCCCAGCATTTT
CASSYQGLSDQPQHF
>TRBJ2-3|-|TRBD2|TRBV19
TGTGCCAGTAGTAACCGGGACGGGGGGGATACGCAGTATTTT
CASSNRDGGDTQYF
>TRBJ2-7|-|TRBD2|TRBV6-5
TGTGCCAGCAGTTCGGGACTAGTGGGCTACGAGCAGTACTTC
CASSSGLVGYEQYF
>TRBJ2-1|-|TRBD2|TRBV9
TGTGCCAGCACCCTAGCGGGAGGGCCCTACAATGAGCAGTTCTTC
CASTLAGGPYNEQFF
>TRBJ2-1|few|-|TRBV7-6
TGTGCCAGCAGCTTAGCGAGTCGGGGGAGTTGGTACAATGAGCAGTTCTTC
CASSLASRGSWYNEQFF
>TRBJ2-4|-|-|TRBV5-4
TGTGCCAGCGGGGAGGTAGCCAAAAACATTCAGTACTTC
CASGEVAKNIQYF
>TRBJ2-7|-|TRBD1|TRBV18
TGTGCCAGCTCACCCGACAGGGGCGAGCAGTACTTC
CASSPDRGEQYF
>TRBJ2-5|-|TRBD1|TRBV11-2
TGTGCCAGCAGCTTGGCCCCCGGGACAGAGAGCCGGACCCAGTACTTC
CASSLAPGTESRTQYF
>TRBJ2-7|-|-|TRBV5-4
TGTGCCAGCAGCTTGGGCACGGGCTACGAGCAGTACTTC
CASSLGTGYEQYF
>TRBJ2-2|-|-|TRBV6-5
TGTGCCAGCAGTCCTCCTATACCCGGGGAGCTGTTTTTT
CASSPPIPGELFF
>TRBJ2-1|-|-|TRBV28
TGTGCCAGCAGAAAACCTCCGGGACTCCGAACCTACAATGAGCAGTTCTTC
CASRKPPGLRTYNEQFF
>TRBJ2-5|once|-|TRBV5-4
TGTGCCAGCAGCCTCAAACGGGGAGAGGAGACCCAGTACTTC
CASSLKRGEETQYF
>TRBJ1-2|-|-|TRBV3-1/TRBV3-2
TGTGCCAGCAGCCGGGAGACAGGAAAGGTCTATGGCTACACCTTC
CASSRETGKVYGYTF
>TRBJ2-3|-|TRBD2|TRBV2
TGTGCCAGCAGTACAAGCGGGGGCACAGATACGCAGTATTTT
CASSTSGGTDTQYF
>TRBJ2-1|-|TRBD1|TRBV10-2
TGCGCCAGCAAGGGACAGGGGTCTTGGAATGAGCAGTTCTTC
CASKGQGSWNEQFF
>TRBJ1-3|-|-|TRBV9
TGTGCCAGCAGCGTAGGGAGGGGAACAGGAAACACCATATATTTT
CASSVGRGTGNTIYF
>TRBJ2-2|-|TRBD2|TRBV6-5
TGTGCCAGCCGGACTAGCGGGACCTACACCGGGGAGCTGTTTTTT
CASRTSGTYTGELFF
>TRBJ1-4|once|TRBD1|TRBV4-3
TGCGCCAGCAGCCAAGATCTTGGGACAGAAGCAACTAATGAAAAACTGTTTTTT
CASSQDLGTEATNEKLFF
>TRBJ1-6|few|-|TRBV30
TGTGCCTGGACCTCAGATTATAATTCACCCCTCCACTTT
CAWTSDYNSPLHF
>TRBJ2-7|many|TRBD1|TRBV19
TGTGCCACTACCGGGACAGTCGCGTCCGAGCAGTACTTC
CATTGTVASEQYF
>TRBJ2-5|once|TRBD2|TRBV6-6
TGTGCCAGCAGCCCCTCGTCGGGAGGAGAGACCCAGTACTTC
CASSPSSGGETQYF
>TRBJ2-5|once|-|TRBV7-3
TGTGCCAGCAGCCCTCGTCTAGCGATGAGCCAAGAGACCCAGTACTTC
CASSPRLAMSQETQYF
>TRBJ1-1|-|-|TRBV7-2
TGTGCCAGCAGCTACAGGGAACCCACTGAAGCTTTCTTT
CASSYREPTEAFF
>TRBJ1-2|-|TRBD1|TRBV6-5
TGTGCCAGCAGTCGGCAGGGACAGGGAGGGTATGGCTACACCTTC
CASSRQGQGGYGYTF
>TRBJ2-7|-|-|TRBV7-9
TGTGCCAGCAGCTTAACGGGAGAGAGTTACGAGCAGTACTTC
CASSLTGESYEQYF
>TRBJ2-3|-|-|TRBV14
TGTGCCAGCAGCCAAGTTTCGGACACCATAGGAGATACGCAGTATTTT
CASSQVSDTIGDTQYF
>TRBJ2-1|-|TRBD1|TRBV5-4
TGTGCCAGCAGCCCCGACAGGGTCGAGTTGGACAATGAGCAGTTCTTC
CASSPDRVELDNEQFF
>TRBJ2-1|-|-|TRBV27
TGTGCCAGCAGTTACCTTGGGGTAGGGGGAAATGAGCAGTTCTTC
CASSYLGVGGNEQFF
>TRBJ1-1|-|-|TRBV6-2/TRBV6-3
TGTGCCAGCAGTTACTCGAAGCGGAAGGGCACTGAAGCTTTCTTT
CASSYSKRKGTEAFF
>TRBJ1-1|-|-|TRBV5-1
TGCGCCAGCAGCTTGGAGGGGCAGGGTGAAGCTTTCTTT
CASSLEGQGEAFF
>TRBJ2-2|few|-|TRBV24-1
TGTGCCACCTGCGCGACACCCGGGGAGCTGTTTTTT
CATCATPGELFF
>TRBJ2-3|-|-|TRBV9
TGTGCCAGCAACATACAGGGGGGGCGGACAGATACGCAGTATTTT
CASNIQGGRTDTQYF
>TRBJ2-3|-|-|TRBV7-3
TGTGCCAGCAGCCCTGGCGGGGGCACAGATACGCAGTATTTT
CASSPGGGTDTQYF
>TRBJ2-1|once|TRBD2|TRBV5-6
TGTGCCAGCAGCTTGGGGGCTAGCGGGAAATCCAATGAGCAGTTCTTC
CASSLGASGKSNEQFF
>TRBJ1-5|-|TRBD1|TRBV7-2
TGTGCCAGCAGCTCATATACCGGGACAGGGGAACCCCAGCATTTT
CASSSYTGTGEPQHF
>TRBJ1-1|-|TRBD1|TRBV29-1
TGCAGCGTTAACCTCCTGGACAGGGCGAACACTGAAGCTTTCTTT
CSVNLLDRANTEAFF
>TRBJ1-4|-|-|TRBV3-1/TRBV3-2
TGTGCCAGCAGCCAGGTCCGGGGGGGCCTGTTTTTT
CASSQVRGGLFF
>TRBJ1-6|-|-|TRBV18
TGTGCCAGCTCTCAAGGAGGGAATCTTGATAATTCACCCCTCCACTTT
CASSQGGNLDNSPLHF
>TRBJ2-7|once|-|TRBV28
TGTGCCAGCAGTACCCCCCTGTCACACCGCTACGAGCAGTACTTC
CASSTPLSHRYEQYF